This T cell receptor beta chain was retrieved from a study of regulatory T cells in long-lasting Graves disease. Findings and caveats of the study: Among the persistent patients, 2,741 public clonotypes were shared, more than the approximately 1,000 shared among new patients.

Arm-PCR with iRepertoire HTBI primers amplified the CDR3 regions for these TCR beta libraries. TCRdb independently ran MiXCR on the multiplex PCR reads; one entry per CDR3 protein. Of more than 300,000 distinct CDR3 sequences listed, roughly a sixth are singletons. Time point indicated: newly diagnosed GD, antithyroid drugs for less than 3 months. PBMC-derived RNA was used for the TCR library. J lost 3 bases, V lost 6 bases, and 11 bases had no gene match. The length of the CDR3 is 16 residues. Comments on this clonotype: Antigen unknown.

The chain couples TRBV12-3 or TRBV12-4 to TRBJ2-7, with TRBD2 identical over 10 bases. The sequencing used peripheral blood mononuclear cells (PBMCs), collected at new diagnosis, from a patient treated with antithyroid drugs. The clonotype comes from a female donor with Graves disease. CDR3 residues: CASSQFFGTSVYEQYF. CDR3 DNA: TGTGCCAGCAGCCAATTTTTCGGGACTAGCGTCTACGAGCAGTACTTC.